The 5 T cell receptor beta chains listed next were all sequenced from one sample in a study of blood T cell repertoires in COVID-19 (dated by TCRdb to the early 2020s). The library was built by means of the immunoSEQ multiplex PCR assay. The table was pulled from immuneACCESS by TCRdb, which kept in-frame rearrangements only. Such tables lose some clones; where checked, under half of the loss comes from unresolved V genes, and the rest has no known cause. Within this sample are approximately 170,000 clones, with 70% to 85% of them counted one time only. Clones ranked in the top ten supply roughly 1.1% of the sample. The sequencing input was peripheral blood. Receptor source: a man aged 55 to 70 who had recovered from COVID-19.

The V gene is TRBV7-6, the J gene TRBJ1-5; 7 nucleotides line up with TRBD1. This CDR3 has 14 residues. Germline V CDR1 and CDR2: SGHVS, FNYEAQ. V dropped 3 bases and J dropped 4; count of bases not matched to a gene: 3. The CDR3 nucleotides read TGTGCCAGCAGCTTGAAGGGGGCGAATCAGCCCCAGCATTTT. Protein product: CASSLKGANQPQHF. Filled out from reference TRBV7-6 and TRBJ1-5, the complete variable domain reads GAGVSQSPRYKVTKRGQDVALRCDPISGHVSLYWYRQALGQGPEFLTYFNYEAQQDKSGLPNDRFSAERPEGSISTLTIQRTEQRDSAMYRCASSLKGANQPQHFGDGTRLSIL.

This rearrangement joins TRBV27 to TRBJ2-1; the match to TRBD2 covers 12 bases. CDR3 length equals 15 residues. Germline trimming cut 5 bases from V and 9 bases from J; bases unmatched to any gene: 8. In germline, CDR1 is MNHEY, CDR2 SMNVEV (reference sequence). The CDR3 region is CASSTTSGGWGEQFF. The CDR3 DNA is TGTGCCAGCAGTACGACTAGCGGGGGCTGGGGTGAGCAGTTCTTC.

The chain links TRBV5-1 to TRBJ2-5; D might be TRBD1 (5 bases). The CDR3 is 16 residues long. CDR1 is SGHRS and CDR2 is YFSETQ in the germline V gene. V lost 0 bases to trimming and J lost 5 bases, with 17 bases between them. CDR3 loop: CASSLGRREVWETQYF. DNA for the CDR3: TGCGCCAGCAGCTTGGGGCGCAGGGAAGTGTGGGAGACCCAGTACTTC. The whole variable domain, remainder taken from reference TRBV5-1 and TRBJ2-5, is KAGVTQTPRYLIKTRGQQVTLSCSPISGHRSVSWYQQTPGQGLQFLFEYFSETQRNKGNFPGRFSGRQFSNSRSEMNVSTLELGDSALYLCASSLGRREVWETQYFGPGTRLLVL.

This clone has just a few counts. CDR3 nucleotide sequence: TGTGCCAGCACCTCTTCCGGGACTAGTATCGGGGAGCTGTTTTTT. It codes for CASTSSGTSIGELFF. This chain joins TRBV9 and TRBJ2-2, with 8 positions matching TRBD2. Germline V gene lookup returns CDR1 SGDLS and CDR2 YYNGEE. J was trimmed by 7 bases and V by 6 bases; bases with no gene match: 11. The CDR3 loop spans 15 amino acids.

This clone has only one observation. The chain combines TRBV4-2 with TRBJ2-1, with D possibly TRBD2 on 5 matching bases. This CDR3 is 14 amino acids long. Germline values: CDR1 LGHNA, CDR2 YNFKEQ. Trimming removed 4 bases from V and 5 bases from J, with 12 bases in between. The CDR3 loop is CASSRPGSDNEQFF. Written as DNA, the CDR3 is TGTGCCAGCAGCCGACCTGGGAGCGACAATGAGCAGTTCTTC.